This T cell receptor beta chain originates from a study of T cell responses to AZD1222 COVID-19 vaccine. The study's findings and limits: CD4 TCRs covered the whole spike, strongest at regions 160-218 and 743-854. Only a handful of AZD1222 recipients, six or seven in all, had baseline seropositivity.

CDR1 is KGHDR and CDR2 is SFDVKD in the germline V gene. Trimming took 0 bases from V and 6 from J, leaving 5 bases between them. CDR3 length: 13 residues. A word on this clone: What it binds is not known.

The data were produced by immunoSEQ multiplex PCR, yet TCRdb's version contains in-frame clones alone and is incomplete. The table shows 100,000 or so clones, with roughly 90% occurring only once. The chain couples TRBV24-1 to TRBJ1-5; D gene ambiguous. This TCR derives from an adult in good health. Sequenced material: peripheral blood, taken on day 0 of AZD1222 vaccination. CDR3 sequence (DNA): TGTGCCACCAGTGATTTGACTAGTCAGCCCCAGCATTTT. This gives the protein CATSDLTSQPQHF.